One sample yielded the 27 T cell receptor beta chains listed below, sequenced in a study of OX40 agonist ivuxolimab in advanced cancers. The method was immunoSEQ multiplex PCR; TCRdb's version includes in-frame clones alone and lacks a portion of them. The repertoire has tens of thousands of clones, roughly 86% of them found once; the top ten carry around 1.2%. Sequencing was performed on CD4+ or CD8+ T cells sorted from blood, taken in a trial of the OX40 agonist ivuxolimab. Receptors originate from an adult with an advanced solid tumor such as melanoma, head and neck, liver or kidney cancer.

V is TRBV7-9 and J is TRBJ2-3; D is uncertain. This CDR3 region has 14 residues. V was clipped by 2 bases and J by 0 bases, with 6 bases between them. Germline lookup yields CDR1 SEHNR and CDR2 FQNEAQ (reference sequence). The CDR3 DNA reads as TGTGCCAGCAGCTTAACGATAAGCACAGATACGCAGTATTTT. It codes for CASSLTISTDTQYF.

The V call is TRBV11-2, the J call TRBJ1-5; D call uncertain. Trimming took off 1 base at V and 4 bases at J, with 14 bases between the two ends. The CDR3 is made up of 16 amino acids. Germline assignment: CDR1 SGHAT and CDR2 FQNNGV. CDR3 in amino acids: CASSLGGRRDNQPQHF. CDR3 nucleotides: TGTGCCAGCAGCTTAGGCGGCAGGAGAGATAATCAGCCCCAGCATTTT.

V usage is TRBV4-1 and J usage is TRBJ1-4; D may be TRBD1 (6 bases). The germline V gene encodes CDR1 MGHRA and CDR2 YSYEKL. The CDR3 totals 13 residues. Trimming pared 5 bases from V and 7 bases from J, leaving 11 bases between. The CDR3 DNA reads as TGCGCCAGCAGCTTGACAGGACCTGAAAAACTGTTTTTT. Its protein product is CASSLTGPEKLFF.

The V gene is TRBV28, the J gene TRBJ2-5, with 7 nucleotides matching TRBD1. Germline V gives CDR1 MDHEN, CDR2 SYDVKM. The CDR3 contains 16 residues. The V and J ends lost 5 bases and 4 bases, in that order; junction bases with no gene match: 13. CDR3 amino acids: CASSTAGTVIGETQYF. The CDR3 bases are TGTGCCAGCAGTACGGCCGGGACAGTAATTGGAGAGACCCAGTACTTC.

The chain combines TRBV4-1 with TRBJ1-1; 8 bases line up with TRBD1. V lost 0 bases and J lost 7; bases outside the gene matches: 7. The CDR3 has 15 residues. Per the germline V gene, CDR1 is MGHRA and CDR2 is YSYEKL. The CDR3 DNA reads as TGCGCCAGCAGCCAAGATCGTAACAGGGGGAGTGAAGCTTTCTTT. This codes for CASSQDRNRGSEAFF.

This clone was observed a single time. The CDR3 sequence is CASSSDRGLWGYTF. The CDR3 DNA is TGTGCCAGCAGCTCCGACCGGGGCTTATGGGGCTACACCTTC. The chain joins TRBV7-8 to TRBJ1-2; the D gene is possibly TRBD1 (5 bases). The CDR3 runs to 14 residues. Between the trimmed V and J ends, which lost 4 bases and 8 bases, there was a span of 17 bases. Germline CDR1 reads SGHVS; CDR2 reads FQNEAQ.

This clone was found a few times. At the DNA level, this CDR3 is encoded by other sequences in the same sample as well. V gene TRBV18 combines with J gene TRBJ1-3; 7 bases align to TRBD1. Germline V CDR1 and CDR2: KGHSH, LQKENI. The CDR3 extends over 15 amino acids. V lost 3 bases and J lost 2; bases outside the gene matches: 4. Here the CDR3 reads CASSPGQFPGNTIYF. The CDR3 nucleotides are TGTGCCAGCTCACCGGGACAGTTCCCTGGAAACACCATATATTTT.

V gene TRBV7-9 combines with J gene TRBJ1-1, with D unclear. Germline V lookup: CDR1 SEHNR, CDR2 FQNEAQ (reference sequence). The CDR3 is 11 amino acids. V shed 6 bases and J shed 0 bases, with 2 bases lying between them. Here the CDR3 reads CASRLNTEAFF. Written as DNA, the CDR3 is TGTGCCAGCAGATTGAACACTGAAGCTTTCTTT.

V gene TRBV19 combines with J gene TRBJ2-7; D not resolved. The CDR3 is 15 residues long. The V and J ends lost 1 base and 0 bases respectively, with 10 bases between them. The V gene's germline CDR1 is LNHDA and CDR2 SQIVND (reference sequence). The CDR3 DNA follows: TGTGCCAGTAGTATAGGCGGCCGAAGCTCCTACGAGCAGTACTTC. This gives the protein CASSIGGRSSYEQYF.

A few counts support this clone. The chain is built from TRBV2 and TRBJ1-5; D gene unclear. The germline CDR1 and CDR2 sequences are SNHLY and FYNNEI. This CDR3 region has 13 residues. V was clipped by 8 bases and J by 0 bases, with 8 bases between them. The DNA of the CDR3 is TGTGCCAGCGGGCCGCGTAGCAATCAGCCCCAGCATTTT. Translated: CASGPRSNQPQHF.

In DNA, the CDR3 is TGTGCCAGTACCCTACACGGAAGTATGAACACTGAAGCTTTCTTT. Amino acid sequence: CASTLHGSMNTEAFF. V is TRBV19 and J is TRBJ1-1; D is undetermined. Germline values: CDR1 LNHDA, CDR2 SQIVND (reference sequence). The CDR3 is 15 amino acids. V gave up 7 bases and J gave up 0 bases, with 15 bases separating them.

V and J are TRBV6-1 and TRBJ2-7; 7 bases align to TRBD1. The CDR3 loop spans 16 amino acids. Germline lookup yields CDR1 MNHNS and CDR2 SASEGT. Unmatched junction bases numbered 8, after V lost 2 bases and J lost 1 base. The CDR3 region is CASSEWTGRKSYEQYF. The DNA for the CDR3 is TGTGCCAGCAGTGAATGGACAGGTCGGAAGTCCTACGAGCAGTACTTC.

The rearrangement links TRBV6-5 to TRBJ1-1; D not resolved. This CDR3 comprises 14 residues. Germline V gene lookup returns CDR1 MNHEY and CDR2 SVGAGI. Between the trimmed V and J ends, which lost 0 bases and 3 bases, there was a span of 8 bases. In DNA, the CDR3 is TGTGCCAGCAGTTACTCGCGTGGCTACACTGAAGCTTTCTTT. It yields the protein CASSYSRGYTEAFF.

The CDR3 DNA is TGTGCCAGCAGCCAAGAGTCGGGGGAGGGCAATCAGCCCCAGCATTTT. Encoded protein: CASSQESGEGNQPQHF. The chain has TRBV4-2 and TRBJ1-5, with D perhaps TRBD1 (5 bases). Germline CDR1 LGHNA, CDR2 YNFKEQ. The CDR3 spans 16 residues. Deletions cut 0 bases from V and 2 bases from J, with 11 bases between.

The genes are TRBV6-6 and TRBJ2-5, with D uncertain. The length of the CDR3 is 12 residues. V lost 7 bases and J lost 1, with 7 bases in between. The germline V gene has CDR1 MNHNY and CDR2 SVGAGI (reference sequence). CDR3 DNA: TGTGCCAGCACTGGCAGCCAAGAGACCCAGTACTTC. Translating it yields CASTGSQETQYF.

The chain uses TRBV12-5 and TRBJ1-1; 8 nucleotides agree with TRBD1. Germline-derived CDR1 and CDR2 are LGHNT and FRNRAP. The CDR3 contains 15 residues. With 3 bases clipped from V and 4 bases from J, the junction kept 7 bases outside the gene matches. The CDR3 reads CASGLQGVGTTEAFF. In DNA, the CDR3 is TGTGCTAGTGGTTTACAGGGGGTTGGTACCACTGAAGCTTTCTTT.

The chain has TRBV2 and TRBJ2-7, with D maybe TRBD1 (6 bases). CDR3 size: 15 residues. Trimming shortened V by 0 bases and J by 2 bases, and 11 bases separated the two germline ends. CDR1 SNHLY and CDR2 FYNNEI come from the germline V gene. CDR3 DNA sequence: TGTGCCAGCAGTGAAGCTTCAGGGGACCCCTACGAGCAGTACTTC. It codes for CASSEASGDPYEQYF.

CDR3 loop: CAMSGGIYQPQHF. CDR3 DNA: TGTGCCATGTCGGGGGGGATATACCAGCCCCAGCATTTT. The V and J genes are TRBV10-3 and TRBJ1-5; a possible D gene is TRBD1 (5 bases). Germline loops: CDR1 ENHRY, CDR2 SYGVKD. With 9 bases removed from V and 7 bases from J, the gap between germline ends came to 16 bases. This CDR3 has 13 amino acids.

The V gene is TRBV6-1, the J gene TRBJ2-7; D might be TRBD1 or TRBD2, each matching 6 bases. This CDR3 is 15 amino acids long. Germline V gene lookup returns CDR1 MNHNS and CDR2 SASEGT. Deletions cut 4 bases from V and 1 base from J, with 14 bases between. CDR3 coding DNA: TGTGCCAGCAGTGTAGGGGGGATGCTTTCCTACGAGCAGTACTTC. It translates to CASSVGGMLSYEQYF.

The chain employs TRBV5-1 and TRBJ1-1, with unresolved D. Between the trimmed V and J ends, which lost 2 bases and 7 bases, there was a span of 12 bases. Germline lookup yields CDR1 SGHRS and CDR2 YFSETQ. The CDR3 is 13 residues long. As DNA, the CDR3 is TGCGCCAGCAGCTTCCTCCGGGCCAATGAAGCTTTCTTT. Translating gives CASSFLRANEAFF.

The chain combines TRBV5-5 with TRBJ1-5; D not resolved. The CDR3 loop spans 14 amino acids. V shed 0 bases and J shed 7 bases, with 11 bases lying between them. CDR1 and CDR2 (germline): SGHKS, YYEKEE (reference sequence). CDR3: CASSLEVREQPQHF. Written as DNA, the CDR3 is TGTGCCAGCAGCTTGGAGGTAAGAGAGCAGCCCCAGCATTTT.

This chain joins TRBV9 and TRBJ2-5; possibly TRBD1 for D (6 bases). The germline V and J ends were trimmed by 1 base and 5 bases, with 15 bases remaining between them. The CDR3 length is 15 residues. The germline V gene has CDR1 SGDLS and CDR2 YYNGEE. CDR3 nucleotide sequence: TGTGCCAGCAGCGTATTTGTAGGGCAGGGGGAGACCCAGTACTTC. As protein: CASSVFVGQGETQYF.

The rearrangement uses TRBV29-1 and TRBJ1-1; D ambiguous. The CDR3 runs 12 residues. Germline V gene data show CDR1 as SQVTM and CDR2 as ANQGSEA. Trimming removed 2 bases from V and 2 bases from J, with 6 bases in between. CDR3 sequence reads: CSVEQANTEAFF. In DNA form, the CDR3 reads TGCAGCGTTGAACAGGCCAACACTGAAGCTTTCTTT.

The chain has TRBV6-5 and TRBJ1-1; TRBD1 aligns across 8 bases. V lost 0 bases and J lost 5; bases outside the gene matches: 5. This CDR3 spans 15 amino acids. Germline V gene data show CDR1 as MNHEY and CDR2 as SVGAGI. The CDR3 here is CASSYSTGVKTEAFF. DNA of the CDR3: TGTGCCAGCAGTTACTCGACAGGGGTAAAAACTGAAGCTTTCTTT.

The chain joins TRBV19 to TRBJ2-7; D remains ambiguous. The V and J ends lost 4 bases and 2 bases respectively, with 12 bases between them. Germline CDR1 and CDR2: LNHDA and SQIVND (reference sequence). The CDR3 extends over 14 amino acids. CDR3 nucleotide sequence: TGTGCCAGTAGTAAACCGACGGCCCCCTACGAGCAGTACTTC. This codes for CASSKPTAPYEQYF.

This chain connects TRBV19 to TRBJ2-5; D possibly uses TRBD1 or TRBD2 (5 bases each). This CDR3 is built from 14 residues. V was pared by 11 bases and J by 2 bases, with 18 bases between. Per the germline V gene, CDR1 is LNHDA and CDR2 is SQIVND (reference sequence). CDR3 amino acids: CASTRGGEQETQYF. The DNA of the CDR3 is TGTGCCTCCACCCGGGGCGGAGAGCAAGAGACCCAGTACTTC. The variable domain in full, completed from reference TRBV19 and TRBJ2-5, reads DGGITQSPKYLFRKEGQNVTLSCEQNLNHDAMYWYRQDPGQGLRLIYYSQIVNDFQKGDIAEGYSVSREKKESFPLTVTSAQKNPTAFYLCASTRGGEQETQYFGPGTRLLVL.

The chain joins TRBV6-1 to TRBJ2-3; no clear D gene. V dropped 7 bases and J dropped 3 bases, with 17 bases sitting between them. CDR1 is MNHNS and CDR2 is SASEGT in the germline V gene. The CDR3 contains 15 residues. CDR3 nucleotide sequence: TGTGCCAGCACCAATTCAAATTTGGGGACAGATACGCAGTATTTT. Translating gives CASTNSNLGTDTQYF.